The 10 T cell receptor beta chains given below trace back to one sample, sequenced in a study of monozygotic twins with inflammatory bowel disease. Reprocessing the 5' RACE reads, TCRdb reports a single entry for every CDR3 protein and omits DNA. The sample has around 370,000 distinct CDR3 sequences, and its top ten clones hold just over 2.5%. Sequencing was done on a sample of blood. These receptors came from a human donor with ulcerative colitis or Crohn's disease, or a healthy co-twin of an affected twin (not recorded which).

This chain uses TRBV12-3 or TRBV12-4 with TRBJ2-7; TCRdb reports TRBD1, a call that lacks DNA to check it against. The CDR3 sequence is 17 residues long. The CDR3 sequence: CASSFSARGLSGYEQYF.

This rearrangement joins TRBV12-3 or TRBV12-4 to TRBJ2-7; TCRdb returns TRBD1, unconfirmable since there is no DNA. The CDR3 contains 17 residues. The CDR3 protein is CASSFFTLLTGGHEQYF.

The chain has TRBV6-2 or TRBV6-3 and TRBJ2-1; TCRdb's D gene call, TRBD1, goes unchecked for lack of DNA. Germline-derived CDR1 and CDR2 are MNHEY and SVGEGT. CDR3 size: 16 residues. The CDR3 protein is CASSFPGQSRDNEQFF.

The chain joins TRBV27 to TRBJ2-1. This CDR3 is built from 13 residues. Germline assignment: CDR1 MNHEY and CDR2 SMNVEV (reference sequence). The CDR3 here is CASLSHIGDEQFF.

The gene calls are TRBV6-1 and TRBJ2-5. Per germline, CDR1 MNHNS and CDR2 SASEGT. The CDR3 length is 15 residues. CDR3 protein: CASLGRTVGQETQYF.

The chain joins TRBV25-1 to TRBJ2-3; the TCRdb D gene call, TRBD2, has no DNA to confirm it. This CDR3 has 13 residues. Germline V lookup: CDR1 MGHDK, CDR2 SYGVNS. The CDR3 spells CASRGDSWDTQYF.

The chain combines TRBV27 with TRBJ2-1; without DNA, the TCRdb call of TRBD1 cannot be checked. The CDR3 sequence is 15 residues long. Germline CDR1 and CDR2: MNHEY and SMNVEV (reference sequence). CDR3 residues: CASKPRGGYNNEQFF.

The V call is TRBV3-1, the J call TRBJ2-1; TCRdb's D call, TRBD1, is unchecked because there is no DNA. The CDR3 runs to 15 residues. The germline V gene has CDR1 LGHDT and CDR2 YNNKEL (reference sequence). The CDR3 is CASSQDIRRGDEQFF.

The J gene is TRBJ2-2, the V gene TRBV20-1. Germline V gene data show CDR1 as DFQATT and CDR2 as SNEGSKA (reference sequence). There are 14 residues in the CDR3. Here the CDR3 reads CSARAGDRGGELFF.

This chain uses TRBV29-1 with TRBJ2-7. Germline loops: CDR1 SQVTM, CDR2 ANQGSEA. The CDR3 contains 11 residues. CDR3 amino acids: CSVRVVHEQYF.